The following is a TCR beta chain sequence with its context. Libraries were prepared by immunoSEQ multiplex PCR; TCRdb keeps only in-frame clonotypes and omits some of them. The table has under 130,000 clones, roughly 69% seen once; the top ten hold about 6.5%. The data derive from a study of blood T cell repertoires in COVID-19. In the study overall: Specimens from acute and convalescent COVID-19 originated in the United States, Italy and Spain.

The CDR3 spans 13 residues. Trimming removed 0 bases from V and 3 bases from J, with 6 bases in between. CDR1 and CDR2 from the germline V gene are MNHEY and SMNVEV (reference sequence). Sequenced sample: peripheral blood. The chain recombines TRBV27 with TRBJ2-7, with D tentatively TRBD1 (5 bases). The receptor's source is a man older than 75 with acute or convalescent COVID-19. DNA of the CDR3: TGTGCCAGCAGTTTATCTACAGGCTACGAGCAGTACTTC. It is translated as CASSLSTGYEQYF.